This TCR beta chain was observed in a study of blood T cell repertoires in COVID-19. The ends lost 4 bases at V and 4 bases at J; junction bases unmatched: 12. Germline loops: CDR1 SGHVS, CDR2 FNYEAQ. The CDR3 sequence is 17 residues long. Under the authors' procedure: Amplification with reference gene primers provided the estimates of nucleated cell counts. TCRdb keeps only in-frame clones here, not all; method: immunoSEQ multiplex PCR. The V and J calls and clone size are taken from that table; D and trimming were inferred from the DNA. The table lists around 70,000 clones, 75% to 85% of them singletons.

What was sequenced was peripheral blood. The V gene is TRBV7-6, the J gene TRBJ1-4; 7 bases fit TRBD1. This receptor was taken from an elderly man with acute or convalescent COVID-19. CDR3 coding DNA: TGTGCCAGCAGCTCATCCCCGTCAGGGGGTGGTAATGAAAAACTGTTTTTT. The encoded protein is CASSSSPSGGGNEKLFF.